This entry features one T cell receptor (beta chain) sequence. The method was immunoSEQ multiplex PCR; TCRdb's version includes in-frame clones alone and lacks a portion of them. The data contain some 74,000 clones, roughly 78% of them singletons. The CDR3 is made up of 14 amino acids. The V gene's germline CDR1 is MNHNY and CDR2 SVGAGI (reference sequence). V lost 4 bases and J lost 5; bases outside the gene matches: 7. The data were taken from a study of OX40 agonist ivuxolimab in advanced cancers. For the study at large: The drug used for patients, ivuxolimab, was an agonistic anti-OX40 (CD134) antibody. Ivuxolimab doses were 0.01, 0.1, 0.3, 1.5, 3 or 10 mg/kg every 2 weeks. Partial responses, seen in three patients, involved one hepatocellular carcinoma and two cutaneous melanomas.

Autoimmune disease history or systemic immunosuppression meant exclusion. This TCR was sampled from an adult with an advanced solid tumor such as melanoma, head and neck, liver or kidney cancer. This chain connects TRBV6-6 to TRBJ2-7; 8 positions agree with TRBD1. Here the sequenced sample was CD4+ or CD8+ T cells sorted from blood, taken in a trial of the OX40 agonist ivuxolimab. The CDR3 sequence is CASSSPDRVNEQYF. CDR3 sequence (DNA): TGTGCCAGCAGTTCACCGGACAGGGTTAACGAGCAGTACTTC.